This TCR beta chain was observed in a study of response to subunit inactivated influenza vaccine (dated by TCRdb to 2016 to 2019). In the study overall: Deep quantitative profiling of the T cell receptor repertoire was used in the study to follow responses to a trivalent subunit inactivated influenza vaccine. Summary of the overall study and its limitations: The authors proposed that each seasonal influenza vaccination may bring in only a limited number of new T cells.

Here V drops 2 bases and J drops 5 bases, and the junction holds 11 bases not matched to any gene. Inclusive of the bounding cysteine and phenylalanine, the CDR3 is 17 residues long. This entry keeps only the CDR3 DNA: 51 bases, framed from base 1. The germline V gene provides CDR1 LGHNA and CDR2 YNFKEQ. This clonotype was picked up a small number of times. Its binding antigen is unknown. Qualities for individual bases were not recorded, and no much larger clone is one base off. The library came from RT-PCR. The listed sequencing device is Illumina HiSeq 2500. The public reads were quality trimmed at Q25 with fastp and then assembled into clones with MiXCR by TCRdb, keeping productive beta chains. Merged by CDR3 protein, the rows form single entries marked with the most common genes and DNA. The sample yields about 780,000 distinct CDR3 sequences; 15% to 20% were counted once. In total, the top ten clones hold approximately 11% of the sample.

This sequence originates from a man aged 45-60 years who received an inactivated influenza vaccine. Donor details come from another sample of the same person, matched by shared clones. This receptor chain uses TRBV4-2 and TRBJ2-2; TRBD1 matches 7 bases in the middle. This specimen consisted of PBMCs from blood, obtained roughly 5 days after vaccination. Read as DNA, the sequence is TGTGCCAGCAGCCAACAGAGACAGGGTGTCGGGACCGGGGAGCTGTTTTTT. It specifies CASSQQRQGVGTGELFF.